This T cell receptor beta chain is from a study of shared clonotypes between healthy human individuals. Study summary: Donor composition was a couple of women and three men, aged 18 to 49.

Points from the study as a whole: It was observed that roughly 5% of naive CD4 clonotypes were shared across four donors.

The repertoire was sequenced with immunoSEQ multiplex PCR; TCRdb's copy has only in-frame clones and lacks some. Of millions of clones listed, around nine tenths are singletons. On this clone: The antigen remains undetermined.

Germline V gives CDR1 MDHEN, CDR2 SYDVKM. This CDR3 has 15 residues. Trimming stripped 6 bases from V and 0 bases from J, with 14 bases between. This receptor was taken from a man younger than 30 in good health. V is TRBV28 and J is TRBJ1-2; D is possibly TRBD1 (6 bases). Sequenced input: naive CD4+ T cells sorted from blood. Specified subset: CD45RA+ positively selected. The CDR3 loop reads CASRQEGGANYGYTF. CDR3 in DNA: TGTGCCAGCAGGCAGGAGGGGGGAGCTAACTATGGCTACACCTTC.